This T cell receptor beta chain was identified in a study of lymphopenia after photon versus proton radiotherapy. Clones were sequenced by immunoSEQ multiplex PCR, and TCRdb holds only the in-frame ones, with some missing. This table holds fewer than 20,000 clones, 70% to 90% found once. Only a few counts were recorded for this clone. The CDR3 extends over 14 amino acids. CDR1 is SGHRS, CDR2 YFSETQ, per germline. V shed 4 bases and J shed 4 bases, with 14 bases lying between them. The rearrangement joins TRBV5-1 to TRBJ1-2; D gene ambiguous. The source was peripheral blood, collected from a patient treated with proton-based radiotherapy. This clonotype originated in a man in his 70s with pancreatic cancer. The chain's CDR3 is CASSPGGEVYGYTF. For the CDR3, the DNA is TGCGCCAGCAGCCCGGGCGGGGAGGTCTATGGCTACACCTTC.